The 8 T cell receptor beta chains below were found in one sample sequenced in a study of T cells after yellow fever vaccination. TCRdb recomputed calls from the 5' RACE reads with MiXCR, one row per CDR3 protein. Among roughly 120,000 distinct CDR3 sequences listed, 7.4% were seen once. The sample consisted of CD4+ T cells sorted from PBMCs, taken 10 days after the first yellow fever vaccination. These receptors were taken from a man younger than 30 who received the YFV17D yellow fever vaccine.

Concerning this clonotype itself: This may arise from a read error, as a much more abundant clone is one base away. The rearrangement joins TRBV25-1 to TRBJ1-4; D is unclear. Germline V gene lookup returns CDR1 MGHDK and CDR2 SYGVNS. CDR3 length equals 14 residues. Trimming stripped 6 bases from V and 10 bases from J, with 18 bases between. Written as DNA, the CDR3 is TGTGCCAGCAGGCCTTCCTCGCCCGATGTAAAACTGTTTTTT. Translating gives CASRPSSPDVKLFF. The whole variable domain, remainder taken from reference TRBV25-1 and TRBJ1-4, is EADIYQTPRYLVIGTGKKITLECSQTMGHDKMYWYQQDPGMELHLIHYSYGVNSTEKGDLSSESTVSRIRTEHFPLTLESARPSHTSQYLCASRPSSPDVKLFFGSGTQLSVL.

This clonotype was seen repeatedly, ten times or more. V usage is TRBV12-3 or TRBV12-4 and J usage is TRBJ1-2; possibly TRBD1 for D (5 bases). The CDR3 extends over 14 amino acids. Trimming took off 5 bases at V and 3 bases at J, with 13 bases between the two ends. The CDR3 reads CASSPGRGDYGYTF. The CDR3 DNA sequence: TGTGCCAGCAGTCCTGGGAGGGGCGACTATGGCTACACCTTC.

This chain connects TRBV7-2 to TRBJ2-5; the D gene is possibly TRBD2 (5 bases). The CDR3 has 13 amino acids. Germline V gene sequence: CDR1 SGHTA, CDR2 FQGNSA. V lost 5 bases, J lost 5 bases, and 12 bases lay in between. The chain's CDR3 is CASSQTKPETQYF. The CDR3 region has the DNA TGTGCCAGCAGCCAGACTAAGCCGGAGACCCAGTACTTC.

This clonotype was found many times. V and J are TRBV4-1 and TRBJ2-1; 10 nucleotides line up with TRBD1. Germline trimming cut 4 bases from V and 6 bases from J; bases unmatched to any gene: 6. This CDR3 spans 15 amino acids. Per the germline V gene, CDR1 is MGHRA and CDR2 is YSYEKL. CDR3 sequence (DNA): TGCGCCAGCAGCCTACCGGGACAGGGGACCAATGAGCAGTTCTTC. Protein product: CASSLPGQGTNEQFF.

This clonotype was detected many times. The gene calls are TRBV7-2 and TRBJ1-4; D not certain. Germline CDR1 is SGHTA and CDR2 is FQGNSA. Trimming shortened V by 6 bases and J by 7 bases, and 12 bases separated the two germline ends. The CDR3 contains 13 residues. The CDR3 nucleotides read TGTGCCAGCAGGAGGACTCTTCTTGAAAAACTGTTTTTT. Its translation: CASRRTLLEKLFF.

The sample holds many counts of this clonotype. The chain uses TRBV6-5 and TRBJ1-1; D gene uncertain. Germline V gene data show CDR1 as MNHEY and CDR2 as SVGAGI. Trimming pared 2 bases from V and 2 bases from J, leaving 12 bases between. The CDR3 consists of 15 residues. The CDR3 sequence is CASSYGPGRNTEAFF. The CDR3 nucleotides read TGTGCCAGCAGTTACGGTCCTGGCAGAAACACTGAAGCTTTCTTT.

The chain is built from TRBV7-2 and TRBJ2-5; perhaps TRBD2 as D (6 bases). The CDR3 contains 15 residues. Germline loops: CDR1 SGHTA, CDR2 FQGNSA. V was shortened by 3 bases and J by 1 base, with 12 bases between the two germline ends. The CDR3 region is CASSFNMGGQETQYF. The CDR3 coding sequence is TGTGCCAGCAGCTTTAATATGGGGGGCCAAGAGACCCAGTACTTC.

CDR3 DNA sequence: TGTGCCAGCAGCTTTATAGACGATTCCTACGAGCAGTACTTC. Residues: CASSFIDDSYEQYF. The chain couples TRBV7-8 to TRBJ2-7; unclear D gene. The CDR3 is made up of 14 amino acids. V lost 3 bases, J lost 1 base, and 10 bases lay in between. Germline CDR1 and CDR2: SGHVS and FQNEAQ.